This TCR beta chain is drawn from a study of beta chain features in type 1 diabetes (dated 2018 in TCRdb). A note on the overall study: No differences in mean age, gender distribution, total cell number or subset yield were found between patients and healthy donors. A total of under 140,000,000 sorted cells were examined across all samples, and the number of cells per subset was strongly correlated with RNA yield. In the study, recently diagnosed type 1 diabetes patients and matched healthy donors were compared on the TCRB repertoires of their sorted circulating CD4+ T cell subsets. Naive and central memory subsets were obtained from all 30 or so donors, but regulatory and stem cell-like memory subsets were isolated from only 8 patients and roughly eight healthy donors. Beyond this particular receptor, the publication reports: A moderate but significant shortening of TCRB CDR3 length was observed in type 1 diabetes patients in all four CD4+ subsets. Because cDNA rather than genomic DNA was sequenced, highly expressing activated cells could have been over-represented, although no difference in activation and CD3 levels was found between groups. HLA sub-analyses involved small numbers of individuals, so any influence of HLA type on TCRB rearrangement remained unresolved. PCR might favor shorter templates, but patient and control samples were amplified and corrected together, so any skew would affect both groups equally. Patients with type 1 diabetes made fewer insertions and deleted more nucleotides at VDJ recombination sites, implying thymic rearrangement abnormalities. The naive, central memory and regulatory TCRB repertoires appeared to resemble one another more closely among patients than among healthy donors.

All of the isolated RNA was reverse transcribed with the High Capacity cDNA Reverse Transcription Kit, so expressed TCRB transcripts were sequenced. Naive, central memory and regulatory T cell samples underwent deep immunoSEQ sequencing, averaging about 3.57 million total reads per sample. Sorted cells were lysed in RLT buffer, and RNA was extracted using DNase-treated RNeasy Micro or Mini kits according to cell number. Each cell subset was processed on its own to prevent cross-contamination, while patient and healthy donor samples were processed together. TCRB sequences were amplified from cDNA with the immunoSEQ multiplex PCR, producing 87-bp fragments spanning the CDR3 region. Sequencing of the amplicons was performed on the Illumina HiSeq platform. From the authors' description of their analysis: PCR bias was computationally corrected using synthetic template baselines, reads within Hamming distance 2 were collapsed, and singletons that could not be merged were discarded. Reads were aligned against IMGT so that V, D and J genes, CDR3 length and insertions or deletions at six rearrangement sites could be assigned. Within each subset, clonotype counts were normalized to the number of sorted cells before true diversity and Gini coefficients were calculated with the tcR R package. Repertoire sharing was quantified using the overlap coefficient calculated on TCRB nucleotide sequences. Held by TCRdb, this immuneACCESS table contains in-frame sequences only and omits some clones. Under half of the omission traces to an unresolved V gene where checked; the cause of the rest is unknown. D and trimming come from the DNA, and the V and J calls and clone size come from that table. This sample comprises fewer than 200,000 clones, about 9.4% of them detected only once. Of the sample, roughly 0.5% falls within the top ten clones.

V loses 5 bases, J loses 0 bases, and the germline ends lie 8 bases apart. Taken from the germline V gene, the CDR1 and CDR2 loops are SNHLY and FYNNEI. The CDR3, from cysteine to phenylalanine, totals 14 residues. Just the 42-base CDR3 DNA is kept, in frame starting at base 1. This clone has only a few counts. Its cognate antigen has yet to be identified. No much larger clonotype is one base removed from it; base qualities were not supplied. Each donor gave one peripheral blood draw, approximately 100 mL on average, collected into heparinised tubes. A BD FACSAria II and a panel including CD45RO, CCR7, CD25, CD127, CD95 and CD27 were used to sort naive, central memory, regulatory and stem cell-like memory CD4+ T cells. All sorted populations exceeded 95% purity. PBMCs were separated immediately by Lymphoprep density gradient centrifugation and were stained directly, without being cultured. So that batch effects would be minimized, each experiment stained and sorted samples in pairs, pairing one healthy donor with one patient.

Recombination connected TRBV2 to TRBJ2-4, with the identity of the D gene unclear. The TCR sequence derives from a man younger than 45 with type 1 diabetes. The sequenced sample consisted of central memory CD4+ T cells from blood. The CDR3 in this case is CASSLHVAKNIQYF. The nucleotide sequence is given as TGTGCCAGCAGTTTACACGTAGCCAAAAACATTCAGTACTTC. The full variable domain, completed from the reference TRBV2 and TRBJ2-4 proteins outside the CDR3, reads EPEVTQTPSHQVTQMGQEVILRCVPISNHLYFYWYRQILGQKVEFLVSFYNNEISEKSEIFDDQFSVERPDGSNFTLKIRSTKLEDSAMYFCASSLHVAKNIQYFGAGTRLSVL.